Below are 13 T cell receptor beta chains sequenced from a single sample in a study of cytomegalovirus exposure and HLA in healthy donors. The PCR had 60 Vbeta and 13 Jbeta primers. Profiled with immunoSEQ multiplex PCR; TCRdb holds only in-frame clones, not every one. Its listing shows about 150,000 clones. Input material: PBMCs. The source of these receptors is a woman between 50 and 59 years old in good health and CMV-seronegative.

CDR3 nucleotide sequence: TGTGCCAGTAGTATTAGGCGGGGTATGACTGAAGCTTTCTTT. Encoded protein: CASSIRRGMTEAFF. The rearrangement joins TRBV19 to TRBJ1-1; D unresolved. The CDR3 has 14 residues. Germline CDR1 reads LNHDA; CDR2 reads SQIVND (reference sequence). V shed 3 bases and J shed 5 bases, with 13 bases lying between them.

V gene TRBV10-3 combines with J gene TRBJ1-5, with D possibly matching TRBD1 (5 bases). V was shortened by 6 bases and J by 3 bases, with 6 bases between the two germline ends. CDR3 length equals 12 residues. Germline loops: CDR1 ENHRY, CDR2 SYGVKD. CDR3 sequence (DNA): TGTGCCATCAGCAGGGACAATCAGCCCCAGCATTTT. It encodes CAISRDNQPQHF.

The chain joins TRBV5-1 to TRBJ2-7; 15 positions match TRBD2. The germline gives CDR1 SGHRS, CDR2 YFSETQ. Unmatched junction bases numbered 3, after V lost 4 bases and J lost 1 base. The CDR3 covers 16 residues. Here the CDR3 DNA reads TGCGCCAGCAGCGGAGGGACTAGCGGGAGGTCCTACGAGCAGTACTTC. Protein sequence: CASSGGTSGRSYEQYF.

This rearrangement joins TRBV11-2 to TRBJ2-7; no definite D call. Germline CDR1 SGHAT, CDR2 FQNNGV. CDR3 length: 13 amino acids. V lost 0 bases, J lost 3 bases, and 6 bases lay in between. For the CDR3, the DNA is TGTGCCAGCAGCTTAGATGTAGTCTACGAGCAGTACTTC. The encoded protein is CASSLDVVYEQYF.

The chain joins TRBV6-5 to TRBJ2-1, with D perhaps matching TRBD1 (5 bases). Trimming stripped 1 base from V and 8 bases from J, with 12 bases between. The CDR3 is 14 residues long. Germline V gene sequence: CDR1 MNHEY, CDR2 SVGAGI. The CDR3 here is CASSYLSGIDEQFF. CDR3 nucleotides: TGTGCCAGCAGTTACTTGTCAGGGATCGATGAGCAGTTCTTC.

The chain employs TRBV2 and TRBJ1-2; D call uncertain. This CDR3 is built from 15 residues. Germline V gives CDR1 SNHLY, CDR2 FYNNEI. Trimming removed 0 bases at V and 7 bases at J, with 15 bases between. CDR3 sequence (DNA): TGTGCCAGCAGTGAAGCTTACGTCCCGGGAGGTGGCTACACCTTC. Its translation: CASSEAYVPGGGYTF. Combining the CDR3 with reference TRBV2 and TRBJ1-2 gives the whole variable domain EPEVTQTPSHQVTQMGQEVILRCVPISNHLYFYWYRQILGQKVEFLVSFYNNEISEKSEIFDDQFSVERPDGSNFTLKIRSTKLEDSAMYFCASSEAYVPGGGYTFGSGTRLTVV.

The chain carries TRBV13 and TRBJ1-1; 10 bases are shared with TRBD1. The CDR3 covers 16 residues. CDR1 is PRHDT and CDR2 is FYEKMQ in the germline V gene (reference sequence). With V trimmed by 5 bases and J by 1 base, 7 bases remained unmatched. The CDR3 DNA reads as TGTGCCAGCAGCCCCGGACAGGGGGTGGGGAACACTGAAGCTTTCTTT. Translation: CASSPGQGVGNTEAFF.

The chain links TRBV5-1 to TRBJ1-5, with D unclear. This CDR3 has 13 amino acids. V shed 0 bases and J shed 5 bases, with 6 bases lying between them. Germline-derived CDR1 and CDR2 are SGHRS and YFSETQ. In DNA, the CDR3 is TGCGCCAGCAGCTTGGCAACAGATCAGCCCCAGCATTTT. Translating gives CASSLATDQPQHF.

The chain uses TRBV11-2 and TRBJ1-2, with D perhaps matching TRBD1 (6 bases). V was clipped by 5 bases and J by 7 bases, with 20 bases between them. CDR1 is SGHAT and CDR2 is FQNNGV in the germline V gene. The CDR3 is made up of 15 amino acids. The CDR3 region is CASSPGGGANPGYTF. The DNA of the CDR3 is TGTGCCAGCAGCCCCGGCGGGGGGGCGAACCCTGGCTACACCTTC.

This chain connects TRBV12-5 to TRBJ1-2; 7 bases map to TRBD1. Trimming removed 3 bases from V and 1 base from J; junction bases left unmatched: 14. This CDR3 is built from 18 residues. Germline values: CDR1 LGHNT, CDR2 FRNRAP. CDR3 coding DNA: TGTGCTAGTGGTTTAGCTGACAGGGATCTTTTTGTTAACTATGGCTACACCTTC. Its protein product is CASGLADRDLFVNYGYTF.

This rearrangement joins TRBV28 to TRBJ2-3; 11 bases fit TRBD2. This CDR3 region has 15 residues. V gave up 5 bases and J gave up 7 bases; unmatched junction bases: 8. Germline-derived CDR1 and CDR2 are MDHEN and SYDVKM. CDR3 bases: TGTGCCAGCAGTACCACTAGCGGGAGTAGGCATACGCAGTATTTT. Its protein product is CASSTTSGSRHTQYF.

This chain joins TRBV9 and TRBJ2-2; D uncertain. From germline, CDR1 is SGDLS and CDR2 YYNGEE. There are 15 residues in the CDR3. With 4 bases removed from V and 6 bases from J, the gap between germline ends came to 16 bases. The CDR3 nucleotides read TGTGCCAGCAGCTCCCCTTCTACGTCGGCCGGGGAGCTGTTTTTT. As protein: CASSSPSTSAGELFF. The full variable domain, with the rest looked up from reference TRBV9 and TRBJ2-2, is DSGVTQTPKHLITATGQRVTLRCSPRSGDLSVYWYQQSLDQGLQFLIQYYNGEERAKGNILERFSAQQFPDLHSELNLSSLELGDSALYFCASSSPSTSAGELFFGEGSRLTVL.

This chain links TRBV6-5 with TRBJ1-1; D is uncertain. Germline loops: CDR1 MNHEY, CDR2 SVGAGI. The CDR3 runs to 11 residues. The V gene lost 7 bases and the J gene lost 11 bases, with 14 bases spanning the gap. The CDR3 region has the DNA TGTGCCAGCATCTCACATCGGAGGGCTTTCTTT. It encodes CASISHRRAFF.